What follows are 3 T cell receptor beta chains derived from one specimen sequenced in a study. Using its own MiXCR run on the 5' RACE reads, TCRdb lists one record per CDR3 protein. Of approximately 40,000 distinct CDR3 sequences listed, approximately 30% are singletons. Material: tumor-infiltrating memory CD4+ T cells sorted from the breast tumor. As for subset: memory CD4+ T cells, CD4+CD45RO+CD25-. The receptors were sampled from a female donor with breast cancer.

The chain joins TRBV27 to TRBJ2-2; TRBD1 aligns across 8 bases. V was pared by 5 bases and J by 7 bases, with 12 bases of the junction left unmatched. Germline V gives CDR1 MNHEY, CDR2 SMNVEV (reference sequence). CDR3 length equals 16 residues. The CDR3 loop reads CASSPMTGVVGGELFF. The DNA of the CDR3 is TGTGCCAGCAGTCCCATGACAGGGGTAGTGGGCGGGGAGCTGTTTTTT.

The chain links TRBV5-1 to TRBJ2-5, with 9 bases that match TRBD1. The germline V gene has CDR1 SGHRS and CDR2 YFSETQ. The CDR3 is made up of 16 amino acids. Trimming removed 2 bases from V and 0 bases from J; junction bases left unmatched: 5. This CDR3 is CASSFTGTGYQETQYF. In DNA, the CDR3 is TGCGCCAGCAGCTTTACCGGGACAGGGTACCAAGAGACCCAGTACTTC.

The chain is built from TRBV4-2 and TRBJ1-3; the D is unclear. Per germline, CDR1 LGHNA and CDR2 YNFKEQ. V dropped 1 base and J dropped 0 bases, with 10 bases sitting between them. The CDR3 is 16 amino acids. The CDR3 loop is CASSQVQSLSGNTIYF. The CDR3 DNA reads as TGTGCCAGCAGCCAAGTGCAAAGCCTCTCTGGAAACACCATATATTTT.